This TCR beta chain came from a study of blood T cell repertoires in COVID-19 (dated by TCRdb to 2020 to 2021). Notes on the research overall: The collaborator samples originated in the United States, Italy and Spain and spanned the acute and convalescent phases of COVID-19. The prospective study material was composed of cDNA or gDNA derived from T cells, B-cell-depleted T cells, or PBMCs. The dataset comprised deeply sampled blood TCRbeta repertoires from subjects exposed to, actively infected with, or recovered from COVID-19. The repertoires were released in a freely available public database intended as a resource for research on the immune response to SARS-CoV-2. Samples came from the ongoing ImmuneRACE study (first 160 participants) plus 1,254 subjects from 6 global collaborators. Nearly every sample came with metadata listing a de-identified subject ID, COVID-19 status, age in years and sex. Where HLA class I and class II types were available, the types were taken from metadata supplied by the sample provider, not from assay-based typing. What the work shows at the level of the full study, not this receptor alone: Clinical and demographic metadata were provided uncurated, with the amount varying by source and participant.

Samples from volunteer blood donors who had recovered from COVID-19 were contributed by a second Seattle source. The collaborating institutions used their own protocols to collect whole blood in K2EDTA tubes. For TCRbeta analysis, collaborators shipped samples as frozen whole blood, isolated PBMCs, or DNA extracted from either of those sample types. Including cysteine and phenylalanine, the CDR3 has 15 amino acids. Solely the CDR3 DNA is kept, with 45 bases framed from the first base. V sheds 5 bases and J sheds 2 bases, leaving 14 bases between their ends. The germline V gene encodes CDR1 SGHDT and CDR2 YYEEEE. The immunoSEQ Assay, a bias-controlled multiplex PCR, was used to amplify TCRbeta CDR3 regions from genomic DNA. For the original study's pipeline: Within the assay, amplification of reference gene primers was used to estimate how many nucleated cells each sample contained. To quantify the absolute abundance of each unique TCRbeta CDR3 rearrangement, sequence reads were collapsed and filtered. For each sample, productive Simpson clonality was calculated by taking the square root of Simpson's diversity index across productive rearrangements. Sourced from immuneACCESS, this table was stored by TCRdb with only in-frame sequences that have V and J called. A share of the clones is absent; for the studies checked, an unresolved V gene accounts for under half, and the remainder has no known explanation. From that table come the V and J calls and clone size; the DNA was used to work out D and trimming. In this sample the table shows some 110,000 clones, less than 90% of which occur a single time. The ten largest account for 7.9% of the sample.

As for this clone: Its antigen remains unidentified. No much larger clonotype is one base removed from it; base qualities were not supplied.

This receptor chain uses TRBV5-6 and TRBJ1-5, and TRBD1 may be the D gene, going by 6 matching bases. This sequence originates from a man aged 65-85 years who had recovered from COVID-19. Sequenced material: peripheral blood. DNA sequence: TGTGCCAGCAGTACAGGGTTTAGGGGCAATCAGCCCCAGCATTTT. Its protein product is CASSTGFRGNQPQHF.